Presented here are 25 T cell receptor beta chains from one specimen sequenced in a study of T cell changes during pregnancy in multiple sclerosis. Only in-frame clones appear in the TCRdb table, and some are missing; sequencing was by immunoSEQ multiplex PCR. This sample yields approximately 100,000 clones, of which 90% to 95% are seen a single time; roughly 1% belongs to the top ten. The source was peripheral blood, collected before pregnancy. The receptors derive from a female donor with multiple sclerosis, enrolled in a pregnancy study.

The V gene is TRBV5-4, the J gene TRBJ2-7, with 12 bases identical to TRBD2. The germline V gene encodes CDR1 SGHNT and CDR2 YYREEE (reference sequence). The length of the CDR3 is 16 residues. V gave up 5 bases and J gave up 3 bases; unmatched junction bases: 9. CDR3 DNA: TGTGCCAGCAGTTCGGGTCGGACTAGCGGGATCTACGAGCAGTACTTC. Its translation is CASSSGRTSGIYEQYF.

The V and J genes are TRBV7-6 and TRBJ1-3; D call uncertain. The CDR3 contains 14 residues. V shed 0 bases and J shed 1 base, with 4 bases lying between them. Germline V gene sequence: CDR1 SGHVS, CDR2 FNYEAQ. The CDR3 loop reads CASSLAGSGNTIYF. CDR3 nucleotide sequence: TGTGCCAGCAGCTTAGCCGGGTCTGGAAACACCATATATTTT.

The chain uses TRBV2 and TRBJ2-5, with D possibly TRBD2 on 6 matching bases. This CDR3 spans 13 amino acids. Trimming cost V 7 bases and J 5 bases, with 14 bases left between them. In germline, CDR1 is SNHLY, CDR2 FYNNEI. CDR3 loop: CASIGPGRETQYF. The CDR3 nucleotides are TGTGCCAGCATTGGTCCAGGGAGGGAGACCCAGTACTTC.

This clone was observed a single time. The chain combines TRBV7-9 with TRBJ2-3; the match to TRBD2 covers 8 bases. CDR1 and CDR2 (germline): SEHNR, FQNEAQ (reference sequence). With V trimmed by 3 bases and J by 2 bases, 10 bases remained unmatched. The CDR3 is 17 amino acids. The CDR3, as DNA: TGTGCCAGCAGCTTGCTCAAAAGCGGGAGTGCCACAGATACGCAGTATTTT. This codes for CASSLLKSGSATDTQYF. The entire variable domain, with the rest obtained from reference TRBV7-9 and TRBJ2-3, is as follows: DTGVSQNPRHKITKRGQNVTFRCDPISEHNRLYWYRQTLGQGPEFLTYFQNEAQLEKSRLLSDRFSAERPKGSFSTLEIQRTEQGDSAMYLCASSLLKSGSATDTQYFGPGTRLTVL.

The V call is TRBV7-8, the J call TRBJ1-1; 7 nucleotides line up with TRBD1. Unmatched junction bases numbered 9, after V lost 2 bases and J lost 6 bases. CDR3 length equals 15 residues. The germline V gene encodes CDR1 SGHVS and CDR2 FQNEAQ. The CDR3 coding sequence is TGTGCCAGCAGCTTATTGAGACAGGGATTCTCTGAAGCTTTCTTT. It encodes CASSLLRQGFSEAFF.

This clone was observed once. The V and J genes are TRBV15 and TRBJ1-4; 8 nucleotides line up with TRBD1. J gave up 5 bases and V 9 bases, and 8 bases lay outside the gene matches. Germline CDR1 reads LNHNV; CDR2 reads YYDKDF (reference sequence). The CDR3 length is 14 residues. Here the CDR3 DNA reads TGTGCCACTCACAGGGGGTCATTAAATGAAAAACTGTTTTTT. It specifies CATHRGSLNEKLFF.

This clone showed up just once. V gene TRBV27 combines with J gene TRBJ1-2; weak D call: TRBD1 (5 bases). Germline-derived CDR1 and CDR2 are MNHEY and SMNVEV (reference sequence). Trimming cost V 1 base and J 0 bases, with 18 bases left between them. The CDR3 is 18 amino acids. The CDR3 DNA follows: TGTGCCAGCAGTTTATTTACACCGGTGGAGGGGACTAACTATGGCTACACCTTC. It translates to CASSLFTPVEGTNYGYTF.

The V call is TRBV5-4, the J call TRBJ2-3; perhaps TRBD2 as D (5 bases). Germline CDR1 and CDR2: SGHNT and YYREEE (reference sequence). The CDR3 has 14 amino acids. V gave up 2 bases and J gave up 2 bases, with 9 bases separating them. The CDR3 is CASSFRGPTDTQYF. In DNA, the CDR3 is TGTGCCAGCAGCTTCCGCGGGCCCACAGATACGCAGTATTTT.

V is TRBV15 and J is TRBJ1-5; 8 bases line up with TRBD1. Germline V CDR1 and CDR2: LNHNV, YYDKDF (reference sequence). Trimming took 1 base from V and 7 from J; bases not matched to a gene: 6. CDR3 size: 15 residues. CDR3 sequence: CATSRGTGIAQPQHF. For the CDR3, the DNA is TGTGCCACCAGCAGAGGGACAGGGATTGCACAGCCCCAGCATTTT. Looking up the rest from reference TRBV15 and TRBJ1-5 gives the full variable domain: DAMVIQNPRYQVTQFGKPVTLSCSQTLNHNVMYWYQQKSSQAPKLLFHYYDKDFNNEADTPDNFQSRRPNTSFCFLDIRSPGLGDTAMYLCATSRGTGIAQPQHFGDGTRLSIL.

V is TRBV5-1 and J is TRBJ2-1, with 10 positions matching TRBD1. The germline CDR1 and CDR2 sequences are SGHRS and YFSETQ. Trimming removed 4 bases from V and 0 bases from J; junction bases left unmatched: 7. This CDR3 is built from 17 residues. CDR3 DNA sequence: TGCGCCAGCAGCCCCCGGGACAGGGGCCTCTCCTACAATGAGCAGTTCTTC. It specifies CASSPRDRGLSYNEQFF.

This clone was seen more than once but under ten times. This chain uses TRBV19 with TRBJ2-7; D perhaps matches TRBD1 (6 bases). The CDR3 length is 12 residues. V lost 4 bases to trimming and J lost 5 bases, with 9 bases between them. CDR1 is LNHDA, CDR2 SQIVND, per germline (reference sequence). The CDR3, as DNA: TGTGCCAGTAGTAATGGGGGCGACGAGCAGTACTTC. It specifies CASSNGGDEQYF.

J is TRBJ2-7 and V is TRBV4-1, with D tentatively TRBD2 (6 bases). The V end was cut by 2 bases, the J end by 3 bases, with 11 bases between. In germline, CDR1 is MGHRA, CDR2 YSYEKL. There are 14 residues in the CDR3. The CDR3 DNA is TGCGCCAGCAGCCAAACCCTGGAGGGCTACGAGCAGTACTTC. Protein: CASSQTLEGYEQYF.

The rearrangement links TRBV5-1 to TRBJ2-1; possible D gene TRBD2, 7 bases. Germline V gives CDR1 SGHRS, CDR2 YFSETQ. Trimming left V 1 base short and J 6 bases short, with 11 bases between. The length of the CDR3 is 14 residues. This CDR3 reads CASSLTGRGNEQFF. In DNA form, the CDR3 reads TGCGCCAGCAGCTTGACAGGGAGGGGCAATGAGCAGTTCTTC.

The CDR3 loop is CASSFTGTSGSYEQYF. The CDR3 region has the DNA TGTGCCAGCAGCTTTACAGGGACCTCAGGCTCCTACGAGCAGTACTTC. The chain has TRBV5-8 and TRBJ2-7, with D possibly TRBD1 on 6 matching bases. Looked up from germline, CDR1 is SGHTS and CDR2 is YDEGEE. The CDR3 length is 16 residues. Trimming cost V 2 bases and J 0 bases, with 15 bases left between them.

V gene TRBV10-3 combines with J gene TRBJ2-5, with D possibly matching TRBD1 (5 bases). The CDR3 totals 14 residues. Germline V gives CDR1 ENHRY, CDR2 SYGVKD. V dropped 4 bases and J dropped 4 bases, with 13 bases sitting between them. CDR3 nucleotides: TGTGCCATCAGTGTGGCTAGGGGTGGAGAGACCCAGTACTTC. Its protein is CAISVARGGETQYF.

The gene calls are TRBV5-6 and TRBJ1-1; tentatively, D is TRBD1 (6 bases). V was shortened by 2 bases and J by 1 base, with 6 bases between the two germline ends. Germline lookup yields CDR1 SGHDT and CDR2 YYEEEE. CDR3 length: 13 residues. CDR3 coding DNA: TGTGCCAGCAGCTTACAGGGGAACACTGAAGCTTTCTTT. Translated: CASSLQGNTEAFF.

This clone was detected only once. V gene TRBV4-1 combines with J gene TRBJ1-5; TRBD1 matches at 10 bases. The V and J ends lost 1 base and 8 bases, in that order; junction bases with no gene match: 8. The CDR3 totals 16 residues. Germline V gives CDR1 MGHRA, CDR2 YSYEKL. CDR3 nucleotide sequence: TGCGCCAGCAGCCAAGGGGGGACAGGGGTCTTGGAGCCCCAGCATTTT. Encoded protein: CASSQGGTGVLEPQHF.

The sample holds a few counts of this clone. The chain couples TRBV7-9 to TRBJ1-1; D is possibly TRBD1 (6 bases). Trimming left V 6 bases short and J 4 bases short, with 15 bases between. The germline gives CDR1 SEHNR, CDR2 FQNEAQ (reference sequence). CDR3 length: 14 residues. The CDR3 reads CASRLKGGSTEAFF. As DNA, the CDR3 is TGTGCCAGCAGGCTCAAGGGGGGGAGCACTGAAGCTTTCTTT. The whole variable domain, remainder taken from reference TRBV7-9 and TRBJ1-1, is DTGVSQNPRHKITKRGQNVTFRCDPISEHNRLYWYRQTLGQGPEFLTYFQNEAQLEKSRLLSDRFSAERPKGSFSTLEIQRTEQGDSAMYLCASRLKGGSTEAFFGQGTRLTVV.

This chain links TRBV27 with TRBJ1-5; perhaps TRBD1 as D (5 bases). The CDR3 is 14 amino acids. V shed 7 bases and J shed 4 bases, with 14 bases lying between them. Germline-derived CDR1 and CDR2 are MNHEY and SMNVEV (reference sequence). CDR3 protein: CASKTIRGNQPQHF. CDR3 bases: TGTGCCAGCAAGACAATCCGGGGGAATCAGCCCCAGCATTTT.

The chain couples TRBV5-1 to TRBJ1-3; TRBD1 is a possible D gene (6 bases). CDR1 is SGHRS, CDR2 YFSETQ, per germline. Trimming removed 5 bases from V and 2 bases from J, with 11 bases in between. This CDR3 spans 14 amino acids. The CDR3 bases are TGCGCCAGCAGTCAGAACAGGGCTGGAAACACCATATATTTT. Protein sequence: CASSQNRAGNTIYF.

The J gene is TRBJ1-2, the V gene TRBV30, with 8 bases lining up with TRBD1. V was clipped by 1 base and J by 3 bases; unmatched bases: 7. The CDR3 is 15 residues long. Germline V CDR1 and CDR2: GTSNPN, SVGIG (reference sequence). The CDR3 here is CAWSDGAGGYYGYTF. The DNA for the CDR3 is TGTGCCTGGAGTGATGGGGCAGGGGGCTACTATGGCTACACCTTC. Complete variable domain (other parts from reference TRBV30 and TRBJ1-2): SQTIHQWPATLVQPVGSPLSLECTVEGTSNPNLYWYRQAAGRGLQLLFYSVGIGQISSEVPQNLSASRPQDRQFILSSKKLLLSDSGFYLCAWSDGAGGYYGYTFGSGTRLTVV.

V and J are TRBV27 and TRBJ1-1, with TRBD1 matching over 7 bases. The CDR3 sequence is 15 residues long. Germline CDR1 MNHEY, CDR2 SMNVEV (reference sequence). V lost 5 bases and J lost 1; bases outside the gene matches: 7. The CDR3 sequence: CASSIGGAGNTEAFF. The CDR3 bases are TGTGCCAGCAGTATAGGGGGCGCGGGGAACACTGAAGCTTTCTTT.

This chain uses TRBV2 with TRBJ2-7; tentative D call: TRBD2 (5 bases). The CDR3 length is 12 residues. Germline-derived CDR1 and CDR2 are SNHLY and FYNNEI. Trimming shortened V by 3 bases and J by 9 bases, and 12 bases separated the two germline ends. CDR3 sequence: CASSDGGIGQYF. The CDR3, as DNA: TGTGCCAGCAGTGACGGAGGTATAGGGCAGTACTTC.

The J gene is TRBJ1-2, the V gene TRBV11-2, with a possible D match to TRBD1 (5 bases). This CDR3 has 12 residues. Per germline, CDR1 SGHAT and CDR2 FQNNGV. The V end was cut by 8 bases, the J end by 4 bases, with 11 bases between. The CDR3 DNA reads as TGTGCCAGCGGACAAGCTGTCTATGGCTACACCTTC. Protein sequence: CASGQAVYGYTF.

The chain couples TRBV10-3 to TRBJ1-1; D perhaps matches TRBD1 (6 bases). The CDR3 sequence is 15 residues long. Germline lookup yields CDR1 ENHRY and CDR2 SYGVKD. V was shortened by 8 bases and J by 1 base, with 17 bases between the two germline ends. In DNA, the CDR3 is TGTGCCATCGGGGACCACAGGGAAACGAACACTGAAGCTTTCTTT. Translating gives CAIGDHRETNTEAFF.